Listed here is a single T cell receptor (beta chain). What it recognizes is unknown. The sample comes from a study of persistence of HIV-infected CD4 T cells. The stimulus was lysate of CMV-infected fibroblasts, around 11 ug/mL. Memory cells lacking CD40L and CD69 with high CD45RO were sorted. Suppressive ART was started during chronic HIV-1 infection in these adults. The libraries were made with immunoSEQ version 4 in survey mode. The assay was immunoSEQ multiplex PCR, and TCRdb's table has in-frame clones only and misses some. Counted here are 25,000 to 35,000 clones, roughly 78% occurring once; the ten biggest clones make up 3.5% to 5.5%. This sequence was found in an adult man with HIV who was CMV-seropositive. Sequenced here: CD4+ T cells sorted from PBMCs after approximately 20-hour stimulation, sampled from a patient who received antiretroviral therapy.

CDR3 in amino acids: CASSELAGYSNQPQHF. CDR3 bases: TGTGCCAGCAGTGAACTGGCGGGGTATAGCAATCAGCCCCAGCATTTT. The J gene is TRBJ1-5, the V gene TRBV6-1; D ambiguous. V lost 2 bases to trimming and J lost 0 bases, with 11 bases between them. There are 16 residues in the CDR3. Germline CDR1 reads MNHNS; CDR2 reads SASEGT.